The rows below give T cell receptor beta chains drawn from one sample of a study of cytomegalovirus exposure and HLA in healthy donors. Only in-frame clones appear in the TCRdb table, and some are missing; sequencing was by immunoSEQ multiplex PCR. Of 110,000 to 150,000 clones in the sample, roughly 77% were seen once. Input material: PBMCs. Receptors were obtained from a female donor in good health and CMV-seronegative. Both conserved end residues are part of each CDR3. A D gene is named only where the DNA matches it firmly. Clone size is stated in some rows and not others, as once, few, many or a class when expanded.

v_gene: TRBV6-1; d_gene: -; j_gene: TRBJ2-2; abundance: -; CDR3nt: TGTGCCAGCAGGGGGGGGACAACCCCCGGGGAGCTGTTTTTT; CDR3aa: CASRGGTTPGELFF
v_gene: TRBV7-2; d_gene: TRBD2; j_gene: TRBJ2-1; abundance: -; CDR3nt: TGTGCCAGCAGTGCCGGGACTAGCGGGAGATCCGAGCAGTTCTTC; CDR3aa: CASSAGTSGRSEQFF
v_gene: TRBV19; d_gene: TRBD1; j_gene: TRBJ1-1; abundance: -; CDR3nt: TGTGCCAGTAGTACCCCACGGACAGGGGACTCGAGCACTGAAGCTTTCTTT; CDR3aa: CASSTPRTGDSSTEAFF
v_gene: TRBV5-1; d_gene: -; j_gene: TRBJ2-7; abundance: -; CDR3nt: TGCGCCAGCAGCTTGGTGCCGGGGTCCTACGAGCAGTACTTC; CDR3aa: CASSLVPGSYEQYF
v_gene: TRBV29-1; d_gene: -; j_gene: TRBJ2-5; abundance: -; CDR3nt: TGCAGCGTCCGGGACTCCCAAGAGACCCAGTACTTC; CDR3aa: CSVRDSQETQYF
v_gene: TRBV2; d_gene: -; j_gene: TRBJ1-1; abundance: -; CDR3nt: TGTGCCAGCAGTGCCCTGACTGCTGAAGCTTTCTTT; CDR3aa: CASSALTAEAFF
v_gene: TRBV6-1; d_gene: -; j_gene: TRBJ1-4; abundance: few; CDR3nt: TGTGCCAGCAGTGCCGGAGTTTGGGGCGAGAATAATGAAAAACTGTTTTTT; CDR3aa: CASSAGVWGENNEKLFF
v_gene: TRBV6-6; d_gene: -; j_gene: TRBJ1-5; abundance: few; CDR3nt: TGTGCCAGCAGTTACGAACAGGTGTTGGCCCAGCATTTT; CDR3aa: CASSYEQVLAQHF
v_gene: TRBV9; d_gene: -; j_gene: TRBJ1-6; abundance: -; CDR3nt: TGTGCCAGCAGCGTATCCCCGGACTCTTCACCCCTCCACTTT; CDR3aa: CASSVSPDSSPLHF
v_gene: TRBV5-1; d_gene: -; j_gene: TRBJ2-5; abundance: -; CDR3nt: TGCGCCAGCAGCTTGTTCACAGATGGGGAGACCCAGTACTTC; CDR3aa: CASSLFTDGETQYF
v_gene: TRBV6-5; d_gene: -; j_gene: TRBJ2-7; abundance: -; CDR3nt: TGTGCCAGCCTTTCCGGGACTTCCGAGCAGTACTTC; CDR3aa: CASLSGTSEQYF
v_gene: TRBV19; d_gene: TRBD1; j_gene: TRBJ1-5; abundance: -; CDR3nt: TGTGCCACCGCGGGGACAGGGACTTATAGCAATCAGCCCCAGCATTTT; CDR3aa: CATAGTGTYSNQPQHF
v_gene: TRBV4-3; d_gene: -; j_gene: TRBJ1-4; abundance: -; CDR3nt: TGCGCCAGCAGCCAAGACTTGACTAATGAAAAACTGTTTTTT; CDR3aa: CASSQDLTNEKLFF
v_gene: TRBV2; d_gene: -; j_gene: TRBJ1-1; abundance: few; CDR3nt: TGTGCCAGCAGCGGACAGTACGCGGGGGGCACTGAAGCTTTCTTT; CDR3aa: CASSGQYAGGTEAFF
v_gene: TRBV6-1; d_gene: -; j_gene: TRBJ2-2; abundance: -; CDR3nt: TGTGCCAGCCCGAAGGGGACTGGTGACACCGGGGAGCTGTTTTTT; CDR3aa: CASPKGTGDTGELFF
v_gene: TRBV14; d_gene: TRBD2; j_gene: TRBJ2-5; abundance: -; CDR3nt: TGTGCCAGCAGCCAAGTGGCGGGAGTGGTCCAAGAGACCCAGTACTTC; CDR3aa: CASSQVAGVVQETQYF
v_gene: TRBV5-6; d_gene: -; j_gene: TRBJ2-3; abundance: -; CDR3nt: TGTGCCAGCAGCTTGGGGCGACTCTTAGCCTCCGATACGCAGTATTTT; CDR3aa: CASSLGRLLASDTQYF
v_gene: TRBV6-1; d_gene: -; j_gene: TRBJ1-1; abundance: -; CDR3nt: TGTGCCAGCAGTGAAGGGGCCAGAGCCCTAGAAGCTTTCTTT; CDR3aa: CASSEGARALEAFF